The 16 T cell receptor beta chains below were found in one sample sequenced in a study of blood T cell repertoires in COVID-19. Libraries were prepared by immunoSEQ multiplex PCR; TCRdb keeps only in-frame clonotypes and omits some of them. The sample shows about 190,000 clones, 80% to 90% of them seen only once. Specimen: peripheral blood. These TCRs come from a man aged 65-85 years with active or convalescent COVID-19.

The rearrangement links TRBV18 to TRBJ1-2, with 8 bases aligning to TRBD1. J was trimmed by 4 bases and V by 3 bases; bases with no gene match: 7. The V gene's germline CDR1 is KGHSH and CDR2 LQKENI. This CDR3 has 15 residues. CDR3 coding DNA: TGTGCCAGCTCACCCCGACAGGGGAAGGGCTATGGCTACACCTTC. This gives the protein CASSPRQGKGYGYTF.

The CDR3 is CASSPQLAGAGYEQYF. In DNA, the CDR3 is TGTGCCAGCTCACCTCAACTAGCGGGAGCGGGTTACGAGCAGTACTTC. The gene calls are TRBV18 and TRBJ2-7; 11 bases line up with TRBD2. Unmatched junction bases numbered 8, after V lost 3 bases and J lost 4 bases. The germline CDR1 and CDR2 sequences are KGHSH and LQKENI. CDR3 length equals 16 residues.

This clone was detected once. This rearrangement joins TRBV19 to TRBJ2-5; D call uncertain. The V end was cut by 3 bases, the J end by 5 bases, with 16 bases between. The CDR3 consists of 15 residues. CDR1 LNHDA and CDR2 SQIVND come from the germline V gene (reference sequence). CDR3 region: CASSIPSARRETQYF. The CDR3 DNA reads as TGTGCCAGTAGTATTCCTAGTGCGCGAAGGGAGACCCAGTACTTC. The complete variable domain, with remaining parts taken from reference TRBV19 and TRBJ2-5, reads DGGITQSPKYLFRKEGQNVTLSCEQNLNHDAMYWYRQDPGQGLRLIYYSQIVNDFQKGDIAEGYSVSREKKESFPLTVTSAQKNPTAFYLCASSIPSARRETQYFGPGTRLLVL.

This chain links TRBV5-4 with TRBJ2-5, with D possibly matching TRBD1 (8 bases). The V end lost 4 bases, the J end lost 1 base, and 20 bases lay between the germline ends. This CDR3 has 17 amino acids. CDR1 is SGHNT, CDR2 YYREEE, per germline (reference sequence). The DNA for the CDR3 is TGTGCCAGCAGCCCGACGACTAACAGGGGGGGCCAAGAGACCCAGTACTTC. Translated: CASSPTTNRGGQETQYF.

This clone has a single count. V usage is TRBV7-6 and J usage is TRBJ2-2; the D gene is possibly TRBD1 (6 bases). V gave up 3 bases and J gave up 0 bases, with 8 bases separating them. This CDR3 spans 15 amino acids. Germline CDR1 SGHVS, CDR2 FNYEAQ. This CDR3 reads CASSFQGPNTGELFF. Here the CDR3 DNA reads TGTGCCAGCAGCTTCCAGGGGCCGAACACCGGGGAGCTGTTTTTT.

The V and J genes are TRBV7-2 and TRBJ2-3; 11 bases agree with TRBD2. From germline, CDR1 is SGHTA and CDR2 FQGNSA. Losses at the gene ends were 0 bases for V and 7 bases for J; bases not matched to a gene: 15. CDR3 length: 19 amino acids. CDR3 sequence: CASSLAPNPTSGRRNTQYF. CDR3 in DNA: TGTGCCAGCAGCTTAGCGCCCAACCCTACTAGCGGGAGAAGAAATACGCAGTATTTT.

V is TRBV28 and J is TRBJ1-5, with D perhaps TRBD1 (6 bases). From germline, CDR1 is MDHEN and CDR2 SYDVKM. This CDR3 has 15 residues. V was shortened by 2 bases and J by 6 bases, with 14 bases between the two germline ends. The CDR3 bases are TGTGCCAGCAGTTTACCAGACAGGAAGGGTCAGCCCCAGCATTTT. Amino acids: CASSLPDRKGQPQHF.

CDR3 in amino acids: CASSVARGDRAFF. DNA for the CDR3: TGTGCCAGCAGCGTCGCAAGGGGGGACAGGGCCTTCTTC. This chain connects TRBV5-4 to TRBJ2-1; 9 positions agree with TRBD1. The CDR3 loop spans 13 amino acids. CDR1 and CDR2 (germline): SGHNT, YYREEE (reference sequence). Trimming cost V 4 bases and J 16 bases; bases outside gene matches: 12.

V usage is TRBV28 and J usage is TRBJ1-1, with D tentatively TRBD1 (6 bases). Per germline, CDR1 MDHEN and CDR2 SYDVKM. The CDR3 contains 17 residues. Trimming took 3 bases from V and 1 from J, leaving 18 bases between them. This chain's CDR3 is CASSLGIWDTENTEAFF. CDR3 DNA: TGTGCCAGCAGTTTGGGGATATGGGACACGGAGAACACTGAAGCTTTCTTT.

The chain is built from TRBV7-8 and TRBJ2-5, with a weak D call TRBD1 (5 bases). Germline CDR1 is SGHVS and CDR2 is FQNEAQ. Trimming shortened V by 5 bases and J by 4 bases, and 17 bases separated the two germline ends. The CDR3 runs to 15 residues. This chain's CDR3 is CASSPQTELGETQYF. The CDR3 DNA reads TGTGCCAGCAGCCCCCAGACAGAGTTGGGAGAGACCCAGTACTTC.

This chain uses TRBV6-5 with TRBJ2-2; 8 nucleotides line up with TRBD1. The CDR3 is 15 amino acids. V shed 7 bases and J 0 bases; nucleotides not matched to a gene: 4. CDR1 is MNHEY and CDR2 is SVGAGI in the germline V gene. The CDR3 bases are TGTGCCAGCATCAGGGGGCCCCCGAACACCGGGGAGCTGTTTTTT. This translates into CASIRGPPNTGELFF.

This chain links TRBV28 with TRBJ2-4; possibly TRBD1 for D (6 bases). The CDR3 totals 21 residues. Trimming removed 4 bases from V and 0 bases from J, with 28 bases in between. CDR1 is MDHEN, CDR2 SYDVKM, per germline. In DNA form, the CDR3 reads TGTGCCAGCAGTTGTCAGGGGTGTGTTTCGGTTCCCCGCTCAGCCAAAAACATTCAGTACTTC. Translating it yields CASSCQGCVSVPRSAKNIQYF.

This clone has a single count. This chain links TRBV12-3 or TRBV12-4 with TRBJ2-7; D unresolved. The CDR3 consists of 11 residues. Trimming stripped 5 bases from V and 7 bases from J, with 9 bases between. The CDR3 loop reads CASSELREQYF. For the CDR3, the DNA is TGTGCCAGCAGTGAGCTGAGGGAGCAGTACTTC.

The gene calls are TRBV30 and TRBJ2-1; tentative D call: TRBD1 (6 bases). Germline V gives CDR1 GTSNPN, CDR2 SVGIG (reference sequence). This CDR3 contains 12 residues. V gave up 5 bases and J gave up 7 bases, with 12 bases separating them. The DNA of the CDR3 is TGTGCCTGGCAAACAGGGTTGAATGAGCAGTTCTTC. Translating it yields CAWQTGLNEQFF. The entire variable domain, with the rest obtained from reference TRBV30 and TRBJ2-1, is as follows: SQTIHQWPATLVQPVGSPLSLECTVEGTSNPNLYWYRQAAGRGLQLLFYSVGIGQISSEVPQNLSASRPQDRQFILSSKKLLLSDSGFYLCAWQTGLNEQFFGPGTRLTVL.

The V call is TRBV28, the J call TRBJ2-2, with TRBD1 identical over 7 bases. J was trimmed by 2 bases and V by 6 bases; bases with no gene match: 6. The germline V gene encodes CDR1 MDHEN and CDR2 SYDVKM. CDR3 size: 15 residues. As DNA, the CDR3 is TGTGCCAGCAGCCGACAGGGCGGAAACACCGGGGAGCTGTTTTTT. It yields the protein CASSRQGGNTGELFF.

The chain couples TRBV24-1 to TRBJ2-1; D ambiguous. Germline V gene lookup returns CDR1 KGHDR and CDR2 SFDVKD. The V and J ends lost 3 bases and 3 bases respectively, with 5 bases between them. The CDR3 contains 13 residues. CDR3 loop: CATSDRSYNEQFF. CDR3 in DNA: TGTGCCACCAGTGATAGGAGCTACAATGAGCAGTTCTTC.